This T cell receptor beta chain was sequenced during a study of CD4 T cells in relation to SARS-CoV-2 and coronaviruses (dated by TCRdb to the early 2020s). Context from the whole study: In the ViraFEST assay, PBMCs were cultured with antigen for 10 days, after which TCR beta CDR3s were sequenced to identify antigen-specific clonal expansions. HLA restriction was mapped for shared crossreactive spike epitopes using patient-derived lymphoblastoid cell lines. Memory CD4+ T cell crossreactivity between SARS-CoV-2 and common cold coronavirus spike proteins was assessed at the TCR clonotype level in the study. The Adaptive Biotechnologies TCR-sequencing kit was used for samples from a few pre-COVID donors and for the naive versus memory experiments, whereas the other data were Illumina-based. A different, Illumina-based TCR-beta assay was used to sequence expansion assays from other donors in the study. An HIV-1 Nef peptide pool or a no-peptide culture served as the negative reference condition. Beyond this particular receptor, the publication reports: The study was limited by small numbers of patients and tested TCRs. Compared with monoreactive clones, crossreactive clones had significantly weaker SARS-CoV-2-driven expansion, a result consistent with antigenic imprinting. Memory CD4+ clonotypes crossrecognizing SARS-CoV-2 and at least one common cold coronavirus spike were found in 60% to 75% of donors. Crossreactivity analysis centred on spike protein, so crossreactivity against other viral proteins was not assessed. Pre-pandemic and post-infection samples were not both contributed by any donor, so tracing of the source of pre-existing responses was limited.

The method behind the library was the immunoSEQ multiplex PCR assay. The authors processed their data as follows. During preprocessing, nonproductive sequences were removed, as were CDR3s that did not start with C, did not end with F or W, or were shorter than 7 amino acids. The MANAFEST web app was used to call antigen-specific clonotypes on the basis of expansion compared with the reference and with other culture wells. A clone was considered positive if the clone showed significant expansion compared with the reference culture in 2 of 3 replicate wells at an FDR below 0.05. A further requirement for positive clones was significant expansion compared with all other tandem wells, along with an odds ratio above 5. CDR3 homology was measured as pairwise Levenshtein distance, computed with the stringdist R package after trimming three terminal residues from each end. TCRdb carries this immuneACCESS record with in-frame sequences only. Its versions omit some clonotypes, under half of them owing to an unresolved V gene in the studies checked, with the rest unexplained. Clone size and the V and J calls come from that table; the DNA yielded D and trimming. In this sample the table shows approximately 20,000 clones, about 76% of which occur a single time. Clones ranked in the top ten supply 30% of the sample.

Details on this clone: Its binding antigen is unknown. Base qualities are not recorded, but no much larger clone differs from it by a single base.

Spanning cysteine to phenylalanine, the CDR3 consists of 13 amino acids. Just the 39-base CDR3 DNA is kept, in frame starting at base 1. A distance of 4 bases separates the germline ends of V and J, which lose 1 base and 1 base respectively. CDR1 and CDR2 (SGHTA, FQGTGA) derive from the germline V gene. CD4+ T cells from unexposed donors were collected before the COVID-19 pandemic (2011-2018). After approximately 11 days of culture, CD4+ T cells were isolated with the EasySep CD4+ T cell isolation kit. As far as cell numbers permitted, CD4+ T cells from unexposed donors were tested for reactivity against SARS-CoV-2 S and N as well as four spike pools from common cold coronaviruses. PBMCs were cultured at a few million per well in IMDM supplemented with about 5% human AB serum and 10 IU/ml IL-2. Half of the culture medium was replaced with fresh IL-2-containing medium on days 3 and 7. Each peptide culture condition was generally run in triplicate replicate wells. Leukapheresis product for the unexposed donors was purchased commercially. PBMCs were isolated from leukapheresis product or whole blood by Ficoll-Paque PLUS gradient centrifugation. PBMCs were either used fresh in the expansion assay or cryopreserved at -140 degrees C. The QIAamp Micro DNA Kit was used to extract genomic DNA from the CD4+ T cells.

This sequence originates from a human donor in good health. The sample consisted of CD4+ T cells from PBMCs, cultured in vitro. The chain was built from TRBV7-3 and TRBJ1-1; the D segment cannot be called with confidence. The CDR3 protein is CASSLSGNTEAFF. The bases are TGTGCCAGCAGCTTAAGTGGGAACACTGAAGCTTTCTTT. Here the CDR3 is joined to the reference TRBV7-3 and TRBJ1-1 genes, and the full variable domain is: GAGVSQTPSNKVTEKGKYVELRCDPISGHTALYWYRQSLGQGPEFLIYFQGTGAADDSGLPNDRFFAVRPEGSVSTLKIQRTERGDSAVYLCASSLSGNTEAFFGQGTRLTVV.